This TCR beta chain was identified in a study of early stage breast cancer tumors. V lost 0 bases and J lost 3, with 9 bases in between. The length of the CDR3 is 15 residues. Germline V lookup: CDR1 LGHNA, CDR2 YSLEER. Findings and limits, study-wide: In about 90% of the 16 patients, blood comparison separated tumor from normal breast.

The repertoire was sequenced with immunoSEQ multiplex PCR; TCRdb's copy has only in-frame clones and lacks some. The sample holds approximately 2,000 clones, roughly 71% seen once. In regard to this clone: Its specificity is unknown.

The receptor was derived from a middle-aged person with breast cancer. The chain joins TRBV4-3 to TRBJ1-5; perhaps TRBD1 as D (5 bases). Sample: normal breast tissue next to the tumor. The CDR3 nucleotides read TGCGCCAGCAGCCAAGATGCGGGGGTCAATCAGCCCCAGCATTTT. Protein product: CASSQDAGVNQPQHF.